Detailed here is one TCR beta chain. As yet, its antigen is unknown. Data came from immunoSEQ multiplex PCR; TCRdb stores just in-frame clones and leaves some out. The table has about 34,000 clones, 80% seen once. The data belong to a study of PD-1 blockade in mismatch repair-deficient tumors. Study summary: All were previously treated, progressing patients with eleven to twelve mismatch repair-deficient cancer types. The study's findings and limits: After pembrolizumab, tumor-resident clones rose rapidly, then generally contracted before radiologic responses.

Mismatch repair deficiency was confirmed in all patients, by PCR or immunohistochemistry. The TCR-sequenced patients were three responders to pembrolizumab. Sequencing used PBMCs, obtained around 6 weeks after starting pembrolizumab. The sequence derives from an adult with mismatch repair-deficient cancer.

CDR3 loop: CASSFSGGDYGYTF. The CDR3 DNA reads as TGTGCCAGCAGTTTTTCGGGGGGCGACTATGGCTACACCTTC. The chain combines TRBV28 with TRBJ1-2; tentative D call: TRBD1 (6 bases). Trimming took off 3 bases at V and 3 bases at J, with 11 bases between the two ends. There are 14 residues in the CDR3. CDR1 is MDHEN and CDR2 is SYDVKM in the germline V gene.